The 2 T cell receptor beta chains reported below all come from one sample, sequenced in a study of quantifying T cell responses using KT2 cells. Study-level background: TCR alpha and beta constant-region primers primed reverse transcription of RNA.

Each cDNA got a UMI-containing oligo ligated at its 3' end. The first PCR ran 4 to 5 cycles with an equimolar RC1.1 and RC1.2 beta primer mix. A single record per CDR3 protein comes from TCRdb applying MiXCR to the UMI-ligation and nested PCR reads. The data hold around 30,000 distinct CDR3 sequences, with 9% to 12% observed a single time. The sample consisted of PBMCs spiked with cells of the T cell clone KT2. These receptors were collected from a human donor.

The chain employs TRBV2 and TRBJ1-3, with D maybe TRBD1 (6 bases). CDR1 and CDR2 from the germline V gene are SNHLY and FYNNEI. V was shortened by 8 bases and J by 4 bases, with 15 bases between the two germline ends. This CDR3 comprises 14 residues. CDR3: CASWDILAGNTIYF. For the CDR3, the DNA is TGTGCCAGCTGGGACATCCTAGCGGGAAACACCATATATTTT.

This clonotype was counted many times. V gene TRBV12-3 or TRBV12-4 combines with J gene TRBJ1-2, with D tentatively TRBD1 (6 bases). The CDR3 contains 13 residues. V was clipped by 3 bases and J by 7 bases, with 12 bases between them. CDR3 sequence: CASSLQGLGGYTF. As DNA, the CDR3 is TGTGCCAGCAGTTTGCAGGGGCTGGGTGGCTACACCTTC.